These 12 T cell receptor beta chains were sequenced from one sample in a study of T cell repertoires in cytomegalovirus infection. Via MiXCR, TCRdb re-called the reads, giving one row per CDR3 protein. The sample includes about 400,000 distinct CDR3 sequences, roughly 34% of them seen just once. These receptors are not linked to any known antigen. Material: cultured PBMCs, obtained from culture after CMV antigen stimulation. These receptors were obtained from a human donor in good health (CMV status not recorded). Some clones in this sample may be carry-over from other donors' samples.

The chain combines TRBV6-2 or TRBV6-3 with TRBJ1-1, with TRBD1 identical over 8 bases. CDR1 and CDR2 from the germline V gene are MNHEY and SVGEGT. The CDR3 contains 18 residues. With V trimmed by 2 bases and J by 5 bases, 16 bases remained unmatched. CDR3 in DNA: TGTGCCAGCAGTTACGACCGGAACCTGGACAGGGAGGGTACTGAAGCTTTCTTT. It specifies CASSYDRNLDREGTEAFF.

This clonotype was observed a few times. This chain uses TRBV7-2 with TRBJ2-7; tentative D call: TRBD2 (6 bases). The CDR3 is made up of 15 amino acids. The V and J ends lost 0 bases and 3 bases respectively, with 12 bases between them. CDR1 and CDR2 from the germline V gene are SGHTA and FQGNSA. The CDR3, as DNA: TGTGCCAGCAGCTTAGCGCGGGATGCCAACTACGAGCAGTACGTC. This gives the protein CASSLARDANYEQYV.

The chain has TRBV20-1 and TRBJ2-3; 10 bases are a match to TRBD2. The V gene's germline CDR1 is DFQATT and CDR2 SNEGSKA (reference sequence). CDR3 length: 12 residues. CDR3 residues: CSPSGSTDTQYF. CDR3 nucleotide sequence: TGCAGCCCTAGCGGGAGTACAGATACGCAGTATTTT.

This clonotype was detected many times. The gene calls are TRBV7-2 and TRBJ2-5; 10 bases map to TRBD2. This CDR3 has 15 amino acids. The V segment lost 5 bases and the J segment 3 bases; nucleotides outside the gene matches: 6. Germline V CDR1 and CDR2: SGHTA, FQGNSA. The CDR3 DNA reads TGTGCCAGCAGCCCCAGGACTAGCGGAGAAGAGACCCAGTACTTC. Residues: CASSPRTSGEETQYF.

The chain joins TRBV4-1 to TRBJ2-2; 7 bases agree with TRBD2. The CDR3 is 15 residues long. Germline V gives CDR1 MGHRA, CDR2 YSYEKL. V shed 2 bases and J 2 bases; nucleotides not matched to a gene: 2. The CDR3 loop is CASSQLAVNTGELFF. As DNA, the CDR3 is TGCGCCAGCAGCCAACTAGCGGTAAACACCGGGGAGCTGTTTTTT.

V and J are TRBV12-3 or TRBV12-4 and TRBJ1-3; D remains unclear. The CDR3 sequence is 17 residues long. Trimming removed 2 bases at V and 2 bases at J, with 16 bases between. CDR3 sequence reads: CASSLLGVARTGNTIYF. Here the CDR3 DNA reads TGTGCCAGCAGTTTATTGGGAGTGGCAAGAACTGGAAACACCATATATTTT.

The CDR3 loop reads CASTSGRSRTQYF. In DNA form, the CDR3 reads TGTGCCAGTACTAGCGGGAGGAGTCGTACGCAGTATTTT. The rearrangement joins TRBV28 to TRBJ2-3; 12 bases are a match to TRBD2. This CDR3 is built from 13 residues. V dropped 9 bases and J dropped 8; count of bases not matched to a gene: 6. Germline V lookup: CDR1 MDHEN, CDR2 SYDVKM.

This clonotype was observed a handful of times. The CDR3 coding sequence is TGTGCCATCAGGAGCGGGAGGAGGGGGGATACGCAGTATTTT. It is translated as CAIRSGRRGDTQYF. The V call is TRBV10-3, the J call TRBJ2-3; 9 bases align to TRBD2. V shed 6 bases, J shed 6 bases, and the junction held 7 bases outside the gene matches. In germline, CDR1 is ENHRY, CDR2 SYGVKD. The CDR3 has 14 residues.

This chain joins TRBV4-3 and TRBJ2-5; possible D gene TRBD2, 5 bases. The germline V gene encodes CDR1 LGHNA and CDR2 YSLEER. The CDR3 has 17 residues. V lost 0 bases and J lost 0, with 14 bases in between. The CDR3, as DNA: TGCGCCAGCAGCCAAGAGGTTGGCGGGCGTTACCAAGAGACCCAGTACTTC. Protein: CASSQEVGGRYQETQYF.

This clonotype occurred a few times. The rearrangement joins TRBV9 to TRBJ1-4; D is perhaps TRBD1 (6 bases). Germline CDR1 and CDR2: SGDLS and YYNGEE. The CDR3 is 15 residues long. The ends were cut back, 4 bases at V and 1 base at J, with 11 bases in the middle. CDR3 in DNA: TGTGCCAGCAGCCCAACGACAGGAACTAATGAAAAACTGTTTTTT. Translated, it gives CASSPTTGTNEKLFF.

This clonotype was observed a few times. The chain recombines TRBV7-2 with TRBJ1-4; D remains unclear. Germline CDR1 SGHTA, CDR2 FQGNSA. Trimming took off 5 bases at V and 8 bases at J, with 18 bases between the two ends. CDR3 size: 15 residues. CDR3 amino acids: CASSPNWGSFEKLFF. Here the CDR3 DNA reads TGTGCCAGCAGCCCAAATTGGGGTAGTTTCGAAAAACTGTTTTTT.

A few counts support this clonotype. The CDR3 loop is CASRRGTGGYQPQHF. In DNA, the CDR3 is TGTGCCAGCAGACGAGGGACAGGGGGGTATCAGCCCCAGCATTTT. V gene TRBV12-3 or TRBV12-4 combines with J gene TRBJ1-5; 11 positions agree with TRBD1. V shed 6 bases, J shed 5 bases, and the junction held 6 bases outside the gene matches. The CDR3 is made up of 15 amino acids.